These 18 T cell receptor beta chains originate from one sample sequenced in a study of control samples from healthy donors and cancer patients. Profiled with immunoSEQ multiplex PCR; TCRdb holds only in-frame clones, not every one. The table records 70,000 to 80,000 clones, about 90% of them present only once. The sequenced material came from blood. Receptors were obtained from a woman between 50 and 59 years old in good health.

The chain recombines TRBV7-9 with TRBJ2-3; TRBD2 matches at 9 bases. Germline assignment: CDR1 SEHNR and CDR2 FQNEAQ (reference sequence). The CDR3 runs to 16 residues. The J segment lost 1 base and the V segment lost 4 bases, leaving 6 bases of the junction unmatched. As DNA, the CDR3 is TGTGCCAGCAGCTCCCCTCTAGCGGGACGCACAGATACGCAGTATTTT. Translation gives CASSSPLAGRTDTQYF.

V is TRBV19 and J is TRBJ2-3; TRBD1 agrees at 9 bases. Germline-derived CDR1 and CDR2 are LNHDA and SQIVND (reference sequence). Germline trimming cut 4 bases from V and 2 bases from J; bases unmatched to any gene: 7. This CDR3 comprises 16 residues. The CDR3 nucleotides read TGTGCCAGTAGTAAAGGGACAGGGTATTCCACAGATACGCAGTATTTT. It yields the protein CASSKGTGYSTDTQYF.

The chain couples TRBV3-1 (or the pseudogene TRBV3-2) to TRBJ2-5; possibly TRBD1 for D (5 bases). The length of the CDR3 is 16 residues. Trimming cost V 4 bases and J 4 bases, with 19 bases left between them. CDR1 and CDR2 (germline): LGHDT, YNNKEL (reference sequence). This CDR3 is CASSPSRRDYRETQYF. CDR3 DNA sequence: TGTGCCAGCAGCCCCAGTCGCAGGGATTATCGAGAGACCCAGTACTTC.

The chain links TRBV25-1 to TRBJ1-1; weak D call: TRBD1 (6 bases). The V end lost 7 bases, the J end lost 4 bases, and 13 bases lay between the germline ends. The CDR3 length is 13 residues. Germline loops: CDR1 MGHDK, CDR2 SYGVNS. The DNA of the CDR3 is TGTGCCAGCAAGGCAGGGGTAGCCACTGAAGCTTTCTTT. It encodes CASKAGVATEAFF.

CDR3 protein: CASSKTAGVVDEQFF. DNA for the CDR3: TGTGCCAGCAGTAAGACAGCGGGAGTCGTCGATGAGCAGTTCTTC. The V gene is TRBV6-5, the J gene TRBJ2-1; 8 positions agree with TRBD2. Germline CDR1 and CDR2: MNHEY and SVGAGI. CDR3 length: 15 residues. With 5 bases clipped from V and 8 bases from J, the junction kept 11 bases outside the gene matches.

This sequence joins TRBV6-5 and TRBJ1-2; TRBD1 agrees at 11 bases. The germline gives CDR1 MNHEY, CDR2 SVGAGI. There are 15 residues in the CDR3. The V gene end was trimmed by 6 bases and the J gene end by 6 bases; junction bases not matched to a gene: 9. CDR3 nucleotide sequence: TGTGCCAGCAGCCGAGGACAGGGGGCGTTAAATGGCTACACCTTC. Amino acids: CASSRGQGALNGYTF.

The rearrangement uses TRBV24-1 and TRBJ2-2; possibly TRBD1 for D (6 bases). Germline CDR1 and CDR2: KGHDR and SFDVKD. V was cut by 4 bases and J by 1 base, with 9 bases left in between. This CDR3 has 15 amino acids. The CDR3 protein is CATSDSGQNTGELFF. The CDR3 DNA sequence: TGTGCCACCAGTGACTCGGGACAGAACACCGGGGAGCTGTTTTTT.

This rearrangement joins TRBV2 to TRBJ2-7; 9 nucleotides agree with TRBD1. Germline V CDR1 and CDR2: SNHLY, FYNNEI. The ends lost 7 bases at V and 5 bases at J; junction bases unmatched: 12. CDR3 size: 15 residues. CDR3 sequence reads: CASISKGQGIDEQYF. The CDR3 coding sequence is TGTGCCAGCATCTCAAAAGGACAGGGGATCGACGAGCAGTACTTC.

The V and J genes are TRBV19 and TRBJ2-7, with TRBD1 matching over 7 bases. The CDR3 loop spans 13 amino acids. The germline gives CDR1 LNHDA, CDR2 SQIVND (reference sequence). V shed 2 bases and J 6 bases; nucleotides not matched to a gene: 4. The CDR3 bases are TGTGCCAGTAGTATAACAGGGGAAGGCGAGCAGTACTTC. Its protein product is CASSITGEGEQYF.

The V call is TRBV10-3, the J call TRBJ2-3; D might be TRBD1 or TRBD2, each matching 5 bases. Trimming removed 4 bases from V and 0 bases from J, with 11 bases in between. The CDR3 is made up of 15 amino acids. Germline-derived CDR1 and CDR2 are ENHRY and SYGVKD. CDR3 residues: CAISVQGPSTDTQYF. The CDR3 nucleotides are TGTGCCATCAGTGTTCAGGGACCAAGCACAGATACGCAGTATTTT.

The chain combines TRBV28 with TRBJ1-5; tentative D call: TRBD1 (6 bases). The CDR3 sequence is 15 residues long. Trimming left V 4 bases short and J 1 base short, with 11 bases between. Germline CDR1 reads MDHEN; CDR2 reads SYDVKM. The CDR3 DNA reads TGTGCCAGCAGTTGGGGGGCGGGCAGCAATCAGCCCCAGCATTTT. It encodes CASSWGAGSNQPQHF. Together with reference TRBV28 and TRBJ1-5, the CDR3 gives the full variable domain: DVKVTQSSRYLVKRTGEKVFLECVQDMDHENMFWYRQDPGLGLRLIYFSYDVKMKEKGDIPEGYSVSREKKERFSLILESASTNQTSMYLCASSWGAGSNQPQHFGDGTRLSIL.

The J gene is TRBJ2-2, the V gene TRBV6-5, with 13 bases lining up with TRBD2. This CDR3 spans 16 amino acids. The V gene end was trimmed by 4 bases and the J gene end by 4 bases; junction bases not matched to a gene: 3. CDR1 is MNHEY and CDR2 is SVGAGI in the germline V gene. The CDR3 nucleotides read TGTGCCAGCAGTTTACGACTAGCGGGAGGCACCGGGGAGCTGTTTTTT. Its protein product is CASSLRLAGGTGELFF.

This chain joins TRBV7-8 and TRBJ2-1, with a possible D match to TRBD2 (7 bases). Germline-derived CDR1 and CDR2 are SGHVS and FQNEAQ. The CDR3 totals 15 residues. V lost 5 bases and J 7 bases, leaving 18 bases between the germline ends. The CDR3 nucleotides read TGTGCCAGCAGCCGGGGGGCGGGGAAGGGGAATGAGCAGTTCTTC. This gives the protein CASSRGAGKGNEQFF.

The chain employs TRBV19 and TRBJ1-2; D is perhaps TRBD1 (6 bases). Trimming shortened V by 2 bases and J by 5 bases, and 12 bases separated the two germline ends. Per the germline V gene, CDR1 is LNHDA and CDR2 is SQIVND (reference sequence). The CDR3 consists of 14 residues. CDR3 residues: CASSIWTEGYGYTF. In DNA, the CDR3 is TGTGCCAGTAGTATATGGACAGAGGGTTATGGCTACACCTTC.

This clone was seen a few times. This chain connects TRBV20-1 to TRBJ1-1; D not certain. From germline, CDR1 is DFQATT and CDR2 SNEGSKA (reference sequence). This CDR3 region has 10 residues. The ends were cut back, 3 bases at V and 7 bases at J, with 6 bases in the middle. The CDR3 DNA is TGCAGTGCTAGGGGCGGTGAAGCTTTCTTT. It is translated as CSARGGEAFF.

The J gene is TRBJ2-6, the V gene TRBV5-1, with D perhaps matching TRBD1 (5 bases). The V and J ends lost 0 bases and 0 bases respectively, with 7 bases between them. Germline lookup yields CDR1 SGHRS and CDR2 YFSETQ. This CDR3 is 16 amino acids long. DNA for the CDR3: TGCGCCAGCAGCTTGGCTAGGGGCTCTGGGGCCAACGTCCTGACTTTC. Protein sequence: CASSLARGSGANVLTF. Filled out from reference TRBV5-1 and TRBJ2-6, the complete variable domain reads KAGVTQTPRYLIKTRGQQVTLSCSPISGHRSVSWYQQTPGQGLQFLFEYFSETQRNKGNFPGRFSGRQFSNSRSEMNVSTLELGDSALYLCASSLARGSGANVLTFGAGSRLTVL.

V gene TRBV28 combines with J gene TRBJ1-2; 7 bases are a match to TRBD1. The CDR3 consists of 15 residues. The junction had 12 bases not matched to a gene; V was cut back by 5 bases and J by 6 bases. The germline V gene encodes CDR1 MDHEN and CDR2 SYDVKM. The CDR3 sequence is CASSNHARQGHGYTF. The CDR3 DNA is TGTGCCAGCAGTAATCACGCTCGACAGGGTCATGGCTACACCTTC.

The J gene is TRBJ2-1, the V gene TRBV18; no definite D call. This CDR3 is built from 20 residues. The V gene lost 0 bases and the J gene lost 2 bases, with 23 bases spanning the gap. From germline, CDR1 is KGHSH and CDR2 LQKENI. The CDR3 coding sequence is TGTGCCAGCTCACCACCTTTGCTCTTCCAAGGTGGTGGAACCTACAATGAGCAGTTCTTC. Amino acids: CASSPPLLFQGGGTYNEQFF.